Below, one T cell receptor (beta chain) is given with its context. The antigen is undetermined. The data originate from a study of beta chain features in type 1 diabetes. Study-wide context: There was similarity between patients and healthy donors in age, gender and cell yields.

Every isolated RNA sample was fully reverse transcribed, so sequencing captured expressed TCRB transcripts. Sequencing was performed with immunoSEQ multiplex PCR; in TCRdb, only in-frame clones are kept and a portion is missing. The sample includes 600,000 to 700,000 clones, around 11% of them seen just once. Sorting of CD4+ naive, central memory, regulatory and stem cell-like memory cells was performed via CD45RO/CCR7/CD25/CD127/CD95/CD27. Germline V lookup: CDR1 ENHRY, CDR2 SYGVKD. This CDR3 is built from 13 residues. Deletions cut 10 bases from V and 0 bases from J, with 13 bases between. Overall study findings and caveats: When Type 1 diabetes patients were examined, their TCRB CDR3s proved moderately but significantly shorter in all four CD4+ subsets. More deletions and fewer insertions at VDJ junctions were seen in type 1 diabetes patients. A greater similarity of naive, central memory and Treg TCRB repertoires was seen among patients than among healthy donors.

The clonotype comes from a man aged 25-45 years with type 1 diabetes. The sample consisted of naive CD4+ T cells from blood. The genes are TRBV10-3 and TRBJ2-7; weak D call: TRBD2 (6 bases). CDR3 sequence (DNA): TGTGCCAGCAGCCGCGGGGCCTCCTACGAGCAGTACTTC. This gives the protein CASSRGASYEQYF.